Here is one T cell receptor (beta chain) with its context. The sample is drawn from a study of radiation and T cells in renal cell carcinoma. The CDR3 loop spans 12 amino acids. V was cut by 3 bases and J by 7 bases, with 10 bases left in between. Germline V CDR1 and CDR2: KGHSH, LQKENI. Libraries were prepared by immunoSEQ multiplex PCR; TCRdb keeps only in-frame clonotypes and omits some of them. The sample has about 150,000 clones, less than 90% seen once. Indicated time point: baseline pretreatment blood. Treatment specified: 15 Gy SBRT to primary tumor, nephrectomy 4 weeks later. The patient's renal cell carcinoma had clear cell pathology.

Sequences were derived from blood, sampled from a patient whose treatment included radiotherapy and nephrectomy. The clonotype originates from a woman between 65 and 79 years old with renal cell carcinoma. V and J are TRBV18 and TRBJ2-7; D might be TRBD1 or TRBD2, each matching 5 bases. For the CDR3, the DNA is TGTGCCAGCTCACCCGGGACGGGAGAGCAGTACTTC. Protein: CASSPGTGEQYF.